A single sample gave rise to the 15 T cell receptor beta chains below, sequenced in a study of blood T cell repertoires in COVID-19. Generated by immunoSEQ multiplex PCR, the TCRdb table keeps only in-frame clones and is missing some. This table holds around 98,000 clones, around 82% found once. The specimen was peripheral blood. Every receptor here comes from a man between 65 and 85 years old with active or convalescent COVID-19.

This clone has just one count. V usage is TRBV6-2 or TRBV6-3 and J usage is TRBJ2-3, with a tentative D call TRBD2 (6 bases). The CDR3 sequence is 16 residues long. The germline V gene has CDR1 MNHEY and CDR2 SVGEGT. Trimming cost V 2 bases and J 2 bases, with 14 bases left between them. CDR3 in DNA: TGTGCCAGCAGTTACGAGGTGGGGAGGTCCACAGATACGCAGTATTTT. Its translation is CASSYEVGRSTDTQYF.

The V and J genes are TRBV24-1 and TRBJ2-7, with 8 bases aligning to TRBD1. Trimming removed 4 bases from V and 5 bases from J; junction bases left unmatched: 6. The CDR3 covers 14 residues. Germline CDR1 KGHDR, CDR2 SFDVKD. CDR3 residues: CATSDRQGHHEQYF. The DNA for the CDR3 is TGTGCCACCAGTGACCGACAGGGGCACCACGAGCAGTACTTC.

The rearrangement joins TRBV21-1 to TRBJ2-7; the table's D call, TRBD2, was not checked against the DNA. TRBV21-1 is marked as a pseudogene. CDR3 length equals 18 residues. CDR3 amino acids: CASSKGPDCMAGRYEQYF. In nucleotides, the CDR3 is TGTGCCAGCAGCAAAGGCCCTGACTGTATGGCGGGGCGTTACGAGCAGTACTTC.

The chain combines TRBV6-2 or TRBV6-3 with TRBJ2-7, with D possibly being TRBD2 (6 bases). This CDR3 has 14 residues. V shed 4 bases and J shed 5 bases, with 15 bases lying between them. Germline CDR1 MNHEY, CDR2 SVGEGT. In DNA, the CDR3 is TGTGCCAGCAGTTTCTTACCTGGGACTGACGAGCAGTACTTC. Translating gives CASSFLPGTDEQYF.

This clone was recorded a few times. V usage is TRBV3-1 (or the pseudogene TRBV3-2) and J usage is TRBJ1-1, with D perhaps TRBD1 (5 bases). The V gene's germline CDR1 is LGHDT and CDR2 YNNKEL (reference sequence). The V and J ends lost 4 bases and 3 bases respectively, with 6 bases between them. This CDR3 is 12 amino acids long. The CDR3 DNA reads as TGTGCCAGCAGCCCAGGGTACACTGAAGCTTTCTTT. Protein: CASSPGYTEAFF.

The J gene is TRBJ1-5, the V gene TRBV6-6; a possible D gene is TRBD1 (5 bases). The germline gives CDR1 MNHNY, CDR2 SVGAGI (reference sequence). Trimming removed 7 bases from V and 4 bases from J, with 17 bases in between. The length of the CDR3 is 15 residues. The CDR3 sequence: CASMTQDTLNQPQHF. CDR3 bases: TGTGCCAGCATGACACAGGACACTTTAAATCAGCCCCAGCATTTT.

There are a few counts of this clone. The rearrangement uses TRBV4-3 and TRBJ1-3; maybe TRBD1 (5 bases). Germline CDR1 is LGHNA and CDR2 is YSLEER. CDR3 length: 17 amino acids. V lost 1 base and J 2 bases, leaving 15 bases between the germline ends. The CDR3 protein is CASSQGAGQLPGNTIYF. CDR3 in DNA: TGCGCCAGCAGCCAAGGGGCAGGGCAATTACCTGGAAACACCATATATTTT.

The chain has TRBV3-1 (or the pseudogene TRBV3-2) and TRBJ1-3; D possibly corresponds to TRBD1 (5 bases). V lost 1 base, J lost 4 bases, and 11 bases lay in between. Germline loops: CDR1 LGHDT, CDR2 YNNKEL (reference sequence). This CDR3 spans 15 amino acids. This chain's CDR3 is CASSQGRARGNTIYF. The CDR3 nucleotides are TGTGCCAGCAGCCAAGGCAGGGCTCGGGGAAACACCATATATTTT.

The V gene is TRBV29-1, the J gene TRBJ2-6; 11 bases are shared with TRBD1. The CDR3 extends over 17 amino acids. V was clipped by 6 bases and J by 4 bases; unmatched bases: 11. CDR1 is SQVTM, CDR2 ANQGSEA, per germline. The CDR3 here is CSVITGTGGTGANVLTF. CDR3 nucleotides: TGCAGCGTCATTACCGGGACAGGGGGTACAGGGGCCAACGTCCTGACTTTC.

The chain carries TRBV12-3 or TRBV12-4 and TRBJ2-7; 14 nucleotides match TRBD2. Unmatched junction bases numbered 2, after V lost 8 bases and J lost 5 bases. The CDR3 is 13 amino acids. For the CDR3, the DNA is TGTGCCAGCGGGACTAGCGGGGGTAACGAGCAGTACTTC. Translating gives CASGTSGGNEQYF.

This clone was detected only once. J is TRBJ2-1 and V is TRBV20-1, with D possibly matching TRBD1 (5 bases). Trimming took off 4 bases at V and 10 bases at J, with 8 bases between the two ends. CDR3 length: 10 residues. Germline V CDR1 and CDR2: DFQATT, SNEGSKA (reference sequence). The CDR3 is CSAKGQEQFF. The DNA of the CDR3 is TGCAGTGCTAAAGGACAAGAGCAGTTCTTC.

This clone was counted a single time. The chain combines TRBV23-1 with TRBJ2-7; 10 positions agree with TRBD2. TRBV23-1 is an ORF, and what it does is uncertain. Trimming took 0 bases from V and 4 from J; bases not matched to a gene: 6. This CDR3 spans 16 amino acids. The CDR3 sequence is CASSQSFLAGVYEQYF. In nucleotides, the CDR3 is TGCGCCAGCAGTCAATCGTTCCTAGCGGGGGTGTACGAGCAGTACTTC.

The V call is TRBV11-2, the J call TRBJ2-1; 11 positions agree with TRBD2. The CDR3 length is 17 residues. Trimming at V came to 2 bases and at J to 3 bases, leaving 6 bases not matched to a gene. Per germline, CDR1 SGHAT and CDR2 FQNNGV. CDR3 sequence (DNA): TGTGCCAGCAGCTTACTGACTAGCGGGGACTACTACAATGAGCAGTTCTTC. It translates to CASSLLTSGDYYNEQFF.

The V call is TRBV7-6, the J call TRBJ1-1; tentative D call: TRBD1 (6 bases). The ends were cut back, 4 bases at V and 5 bases at J, with 8 bases in the middle. Germline CDR1 is SGHVS and CDR2 is FNYEAQ. The CDR3 loop spans 12 amino acids. The DNA for the CDR3 is TGTGCCAGCAGCTCAGGGGTAACTGAAGCTTTCTTT. Translated: CASSSGVTEAFF.

The rearrangement joins TRBV27 to TRBJ1-5; 10 nucleotides match TRBD1. Unmatched junction bases numbered 12, after V lost 4 bases and J lost 0 bases. This CDR3 has 19 residues. Germline V gives CDR1 MNHEY, CDR2 SMNVEV (reference sequence). The CDR3, as DNA: TGTGCCAGCAGTTCAACCGGGACAGGGGTCCTTTATAGCAATCAGCCCCAGCATTTT. Protein sequence: CASSSTGTGVLYSNQPQHF.